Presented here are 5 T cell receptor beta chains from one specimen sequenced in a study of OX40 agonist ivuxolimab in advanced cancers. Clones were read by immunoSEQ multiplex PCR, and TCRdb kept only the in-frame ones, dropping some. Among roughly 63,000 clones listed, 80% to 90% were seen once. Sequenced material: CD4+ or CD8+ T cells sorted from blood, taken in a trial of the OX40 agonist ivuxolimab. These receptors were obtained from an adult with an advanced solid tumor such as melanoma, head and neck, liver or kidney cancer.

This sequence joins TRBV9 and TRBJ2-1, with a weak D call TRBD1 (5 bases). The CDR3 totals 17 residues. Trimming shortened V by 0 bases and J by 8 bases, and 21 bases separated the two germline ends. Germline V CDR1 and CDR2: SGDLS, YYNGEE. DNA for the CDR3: TGTGCCAGCAGCGTAGGGGGCGGTCGGTTGGGCAGCTATGAGCAGTTCTTC. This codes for CASSVGGGRLGSYEQFF.

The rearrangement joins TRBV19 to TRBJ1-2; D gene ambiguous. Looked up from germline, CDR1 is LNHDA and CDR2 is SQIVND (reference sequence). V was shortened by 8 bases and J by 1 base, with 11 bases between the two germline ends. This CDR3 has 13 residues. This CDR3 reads CASWDPLNYGYTF. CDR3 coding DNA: TGTGCCAGTTGGGATCCGCTTAACTATGGCTACACCTTC.

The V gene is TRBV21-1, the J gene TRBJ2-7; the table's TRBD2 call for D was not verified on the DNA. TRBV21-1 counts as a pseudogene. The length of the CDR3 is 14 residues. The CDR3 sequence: CASSGPGPTYEQYF. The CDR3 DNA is TGTGCCAGCAGCGGCCCGGGTCCAACCTACGAGCAGTACTTC.

CDR3 amino acids: CASSLWTTGKYEQYF. The CDR3 coding sequence is TGTGCCAGCAGTTTATGGACGACAGGGAAGTACGAGCAGTACTTC. This rearrangement joins TRBV28 to TRBJ2-7; 7 nucleotides line up with TRBD1. The V gene end was trimmed by 0 bases and the J gene end by 4 bases; junction bases not matched to a gene: 6. This CDR3 comprises 15 residues. The V gene's germline CDR1 is MDHEN and CDR2 SYDVKM. The full variable domain, in which reference TRBV28 and TRBJ2-7 provide the parts outside the CDR3, is DVKVTQSSRYLVKRTGEKVFLECVQDMDHENMFWYRQDPGLGLRLIYFSYDVKMKEKGDIPEGYSVSREKKERFSLILESASTNQTSMYLCASSLWTTGKYEQYFGPGTRLTVT.

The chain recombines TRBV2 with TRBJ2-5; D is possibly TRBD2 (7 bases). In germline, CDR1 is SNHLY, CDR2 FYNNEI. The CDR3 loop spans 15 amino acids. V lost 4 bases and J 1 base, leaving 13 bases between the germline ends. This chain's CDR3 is CASSGRRGAQETQYF. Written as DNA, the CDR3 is TGTGCCAGCAGTGGGCGTCGGGGGGCCCAAGAGACCCAGTACTTC.